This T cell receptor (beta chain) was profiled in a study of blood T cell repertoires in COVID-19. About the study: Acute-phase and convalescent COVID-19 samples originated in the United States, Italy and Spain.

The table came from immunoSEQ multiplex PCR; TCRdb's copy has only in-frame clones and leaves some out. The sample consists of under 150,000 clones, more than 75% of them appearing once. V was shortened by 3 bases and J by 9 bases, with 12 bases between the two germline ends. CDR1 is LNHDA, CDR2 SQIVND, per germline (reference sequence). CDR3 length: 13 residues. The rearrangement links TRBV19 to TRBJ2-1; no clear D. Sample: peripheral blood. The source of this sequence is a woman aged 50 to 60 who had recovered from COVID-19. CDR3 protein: CASSIMLGGEQFF. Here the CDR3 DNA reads TGTGCCAGTAGTATTATGTTAGGCGGTGAGCAGTTCTTC.